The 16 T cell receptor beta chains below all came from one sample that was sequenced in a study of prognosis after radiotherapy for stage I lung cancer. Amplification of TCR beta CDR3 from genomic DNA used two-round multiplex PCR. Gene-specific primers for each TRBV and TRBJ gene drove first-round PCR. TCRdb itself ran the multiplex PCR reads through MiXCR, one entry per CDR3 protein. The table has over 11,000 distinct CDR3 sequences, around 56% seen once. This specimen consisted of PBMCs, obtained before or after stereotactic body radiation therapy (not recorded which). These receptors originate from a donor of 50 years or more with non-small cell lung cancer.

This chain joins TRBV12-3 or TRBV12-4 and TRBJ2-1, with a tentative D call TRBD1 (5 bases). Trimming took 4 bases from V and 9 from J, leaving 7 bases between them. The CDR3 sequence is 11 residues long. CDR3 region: CASSSGFEQFF. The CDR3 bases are TGTGCCAGCAGTTCAGGGTTTGAGCAGTTCTTC.

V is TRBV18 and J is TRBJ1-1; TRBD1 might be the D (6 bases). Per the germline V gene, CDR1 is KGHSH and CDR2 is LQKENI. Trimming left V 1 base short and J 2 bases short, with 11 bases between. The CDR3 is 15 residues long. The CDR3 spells CASSPLAQGNTEAFF. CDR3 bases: TGTGCCAGCTCACCACTGGCACAGGGAAACACTGAAGCTTTCTTT.

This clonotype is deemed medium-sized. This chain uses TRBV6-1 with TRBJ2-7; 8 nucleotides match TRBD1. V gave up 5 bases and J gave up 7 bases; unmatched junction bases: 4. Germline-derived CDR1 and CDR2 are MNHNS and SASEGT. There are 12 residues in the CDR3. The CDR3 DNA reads TGTGCCAGCAGTAACAGGGGGTTTGAGCAGTACTTC. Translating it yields CASSNRGFEQYF.

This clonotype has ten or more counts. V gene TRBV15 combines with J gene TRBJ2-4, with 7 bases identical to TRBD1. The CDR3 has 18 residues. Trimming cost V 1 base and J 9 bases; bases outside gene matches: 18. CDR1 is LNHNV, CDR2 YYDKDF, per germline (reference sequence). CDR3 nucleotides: TGTGCCACCAGCAGAGTGGGGCAAGGGGGCCTCCAAAAACGCATTCAGTACTTC. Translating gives CATSRVGQGGLQKRIQYF.

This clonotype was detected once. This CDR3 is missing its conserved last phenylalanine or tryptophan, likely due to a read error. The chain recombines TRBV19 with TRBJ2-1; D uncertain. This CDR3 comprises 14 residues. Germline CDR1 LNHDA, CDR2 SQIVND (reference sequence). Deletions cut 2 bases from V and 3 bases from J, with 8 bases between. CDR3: CASSIYRYYNEQFL. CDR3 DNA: TGTGCCAGTAGTATATATCGGTACTACAATGAGCAGTTCCTC.

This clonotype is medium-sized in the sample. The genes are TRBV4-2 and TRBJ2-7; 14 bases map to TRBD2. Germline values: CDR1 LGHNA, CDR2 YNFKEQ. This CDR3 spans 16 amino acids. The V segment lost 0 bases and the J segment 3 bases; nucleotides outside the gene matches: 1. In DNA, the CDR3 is TGTGCCAGCAGCCAAGATGGGACTAGCGGGAGCTACGAGCAGTACTTC. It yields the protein CASSQDGTSGSYEQYF.

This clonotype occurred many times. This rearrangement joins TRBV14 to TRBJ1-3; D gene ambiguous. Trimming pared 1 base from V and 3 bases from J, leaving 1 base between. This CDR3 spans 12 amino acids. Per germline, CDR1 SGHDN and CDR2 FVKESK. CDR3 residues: CASSQGGNTIYF. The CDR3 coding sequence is TGTGCCAGCAGCCAAGGTGGAAACACCATATATTTT.

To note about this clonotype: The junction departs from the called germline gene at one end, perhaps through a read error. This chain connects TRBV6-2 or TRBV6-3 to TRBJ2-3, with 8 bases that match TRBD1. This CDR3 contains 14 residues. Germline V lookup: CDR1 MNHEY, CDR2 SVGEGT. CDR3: CSSSYSGQGDTQYF. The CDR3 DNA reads TGTTCCAGCAGTTACTCTGGACAGGGAGATACGCAGTATTTT.

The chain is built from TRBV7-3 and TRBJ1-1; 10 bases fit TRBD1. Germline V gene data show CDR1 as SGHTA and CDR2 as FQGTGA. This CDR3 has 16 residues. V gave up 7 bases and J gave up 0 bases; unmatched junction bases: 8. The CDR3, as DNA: TGTGCCAGCACCAAAGGGACAGGGGTCATGAACACTGAAGCTTTCTTT. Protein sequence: CASTKGTGVMNTEAFF.

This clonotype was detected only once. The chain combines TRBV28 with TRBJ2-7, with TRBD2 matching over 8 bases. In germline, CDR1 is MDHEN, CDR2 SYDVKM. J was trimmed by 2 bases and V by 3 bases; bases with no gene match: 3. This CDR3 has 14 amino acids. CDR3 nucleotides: TGTGCCAGCAGTTTTAGCGGGGAAACCTACGAGCAGTACTTC. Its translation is CASSFSGETYEQYF. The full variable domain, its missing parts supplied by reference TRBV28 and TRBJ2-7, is DVKVTQSSRYLVKRTGEKVFLECVQDMDHENMFWYRQDPGLGLRLIYFSYDVKMKEKGDIPEGYSVSREKKERFSLILESASTNQTSMYLCASSFSGETYEQYFGPGTRLTVT.

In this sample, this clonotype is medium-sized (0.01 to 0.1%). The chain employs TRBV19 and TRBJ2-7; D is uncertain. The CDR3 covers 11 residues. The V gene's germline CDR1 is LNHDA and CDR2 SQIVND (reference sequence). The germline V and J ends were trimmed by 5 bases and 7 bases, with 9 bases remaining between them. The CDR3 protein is CASSESDEQYF. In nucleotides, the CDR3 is TGTGCCAGTAGTGAGTCGGATGAGCAGTACTTC.

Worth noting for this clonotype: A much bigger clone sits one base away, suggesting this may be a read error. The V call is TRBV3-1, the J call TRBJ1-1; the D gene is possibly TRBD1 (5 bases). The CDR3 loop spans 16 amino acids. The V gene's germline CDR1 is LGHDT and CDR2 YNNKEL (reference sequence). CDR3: CASIQDRRTPNTEAFF. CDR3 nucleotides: TGTGCCAGCATCCAAGATCGCAGGACACCGAACACTGAAGCTTTCTTT.

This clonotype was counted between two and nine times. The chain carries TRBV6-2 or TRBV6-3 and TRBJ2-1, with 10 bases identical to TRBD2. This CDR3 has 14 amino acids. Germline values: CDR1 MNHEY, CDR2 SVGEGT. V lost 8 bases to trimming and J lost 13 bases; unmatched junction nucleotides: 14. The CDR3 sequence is CASGRASGRIYQFF. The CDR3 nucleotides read TGTGCCAGCGGTCGGGCTAGCGGGAGAATTTATCAGTTCTTC.

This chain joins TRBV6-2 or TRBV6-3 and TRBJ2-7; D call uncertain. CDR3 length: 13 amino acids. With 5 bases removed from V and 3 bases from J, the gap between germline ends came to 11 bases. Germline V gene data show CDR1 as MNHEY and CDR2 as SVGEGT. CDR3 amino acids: CASSLTGLYEQYF. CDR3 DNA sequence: TGTGCCAGCAGTCTAACCGGGCTCTACGAGCAGTACTTC.

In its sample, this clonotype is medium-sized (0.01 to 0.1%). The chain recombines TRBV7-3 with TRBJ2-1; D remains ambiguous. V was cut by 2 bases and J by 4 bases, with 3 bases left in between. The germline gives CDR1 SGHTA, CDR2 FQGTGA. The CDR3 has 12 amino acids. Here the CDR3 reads CASSLGYNEQFF. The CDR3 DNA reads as TGTGCCAGCAGCTTAGGTTACAATGAGCAGTTCTTC.

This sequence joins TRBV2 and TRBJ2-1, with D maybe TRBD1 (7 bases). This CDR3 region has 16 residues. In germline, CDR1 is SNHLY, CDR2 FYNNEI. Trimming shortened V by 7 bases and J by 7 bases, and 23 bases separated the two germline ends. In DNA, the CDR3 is TGTGCCAGCATCGGGGTGAGAGTACAGGGGAGGAATGAGCAGTTCTTC. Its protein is CASIGVRVQGRNEQFF. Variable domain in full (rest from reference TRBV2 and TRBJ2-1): EPEVTQTPSHQVTQMGQEVILRCVPISNHLYFYWYRQILGQKVEFLVSFYNNEISEKSEIFDDQFSVERPDGSNFTLKIRSTKLEDSAMYFCASIGVRVQGRNEQFFGPGTRLTVL.